The 19 T cell receptor beta chains in this list originate from one sample, sequenced in a study of CD8+CD57+ T cells in acquired aplastic anemia. All sequencing subjects had displayed CD8+CD57+ cell expansion on flow cytometry. The use of genomic DNA as template underpinned the TCR beta VDJ and CDR3 profiling. TCRdb fed the reads into MiXCR, producing one record per CDR3 protein. The sample lists 250,000 or so distinct CDR3 sequences; approximately 45% were seen once. Sequencing was performed on sorted CD4+, CD8+, or CD8+CD57+ T cells (not recorded which) from PBMCs. The source is a human donor with aplastic anemia.

This clonotype was recorded at least ten times. The chain has TRBV14 and TRBJ1-1, with D unclear. This CDR3 has 14 residues. V gave up 0 bases and J gave up 3 bases, with 8 bases separating them. Germline V gene data show CDR1 as SGHDN and CDR2 as FVKESK. This CDR3 reads CASSQESGYTEAFF. DNA of the CDR3: TGTGCCAGCAGCCAAGAATCAGGATACACTGAAGCTTTCTTT. Full variable domain (rest looked up from reference TRBV14 and TRBJ1-1): EAGVTQFPSHSVIEKGQTVTLRCDPISGHDNLYWYRRVMGKEIKFLLHFVKESKQDESGMPNNRFLAERTGGTYSTLKVQPAELEDSGVYFCASSQESGYTEAFFGQGTRLTVV.

This clonotype was found many times. V gene TRBV7-2 combines with J gene TRBJ2-5, with 12 positions matching TRBD2. V shed 1 base and J 5 bases; nucleotides not matched to a gene: 14. CDR3 size: 19 residues. In germline, CDR1 is SGHTA, CDR2 FQGNSA. CDR3 sequence: CASSLELSLAGGGWETQYF. CDR3 nucleotide sequence: TGTGCCAGCAGCTTAGAATTGTCACTAGCGGGGGGCGGGTGGGAGACCCAGTACTTC. Filled out from reference TRBV7-2 and TRBJ2-5, the complete variable domain reads GAGVSQSPSNKVTEKGKDVELRCDPISGHTALYWYRQSLGQGLEFLIYFQGNSAPDKSGLPSDRFSAERTGGSVSTLTIQRTQQEDSAVYLCASSLELSLAGGGWETQYFGPGTRLLVL.

The J gene is TRBJ1-1, the V gene TRBV10-1; D perhaps matches TRBD1 (5 bases). CDR1 and CDR2 from the germline V gene are WNHNN and SYGVQD (reference sequence). Trimming removed 4 bases at V and 11 bases at J, with 17 bases between. The CDR3 has 13 residues. The CDR3 is CASSGCRQGTAFF. As DNA, the CDR3 is TGCGCCAGCAGTGGGTGTCGGCAGGGTACGGCTTTCTTT.

The chain combines TRBV15 with TRBJ2-3, with 8 nucleotides matching TRBD2. CDR1 LNHNV and CDR2 YYDKDF come from the germline V gene (reference sequence). The CDR3 runs to 16 residues. V was pared by 0 bases and J by 2 bases, with 4 bases of the junction left unmatched. The CDR3 bases are TGTGCCACCAGCAGAGATCTCGGGGGGGACACAGATACGCAGTATTTT. Residues: CATSRDLGGDTDTQYF.

There are many counts of this clonotype. This chain connects TRBV29-1 to TRBJ2-1, with D unclear. Trimming removed 6 bases from V and 8 bases from J, with 26 bases in between. The germline gives CDR1 SQVTM, CDR2 ANQGSEA. This CDR3 is built from 16 residues. This chain's CDR3 is CSVHLTRRERGDEQFF. The CDR3 coding sequence is TGCAGCGTCCATCTAACCCGACGAGAGCGTGGCGATGAGCAGTTCTTC.

Remarks on this clonotype: This may be a read error: a much more frequent sequence differs by one nucleotide. The chain carries TRBV9 and TRBJ1-5, with no clear D. CDR3 length: 14 amino acids. Germline V lookup: CDR1 SGDLS, CDR2 YYNGEE. Trimming pared 3 bases from V and 0 bases from J, leaving 7 bases between. CDR3: CASSASYSNQPQHF. Here the CDR3 DNA reads TGTGCCAGCAGCGCCAGTTATAGCAATCAGCCCCAGCATTTT.

The J gene is TRBJ1-1, the V gene TRBV4-1, with a tentative D call TRBD1 (5 bases). The CDR3 covers 15 residues. V was shortened by 3 bases and J by 1 base, with 12 bases between the two germline ends. Germline values: CDR1 MGHRA, CDR2 YSYEKL. The CDR3 DNA sequence: TGCGCCAGCAGCCATCAGAAGGGGACGAACACTGAAGCTTTCTTT. Its protein product is CASSHQKGTNTEAFF.

V usage is TRBV7-6 and J usage is TRBJ2-1; D unresolved. The CDR3 loop spans 16 amino acids. Germline V gene data show CDR1 as SGHVS and CDR2 as FNYEAQ. Trimming removed 1 base at V and 4 bases at J, with 14 bases between. The CDR3 nucleotides read TGTGCCAGCAGCTTAGAACGGTCCCATGGGTACAATGAGCAGTTCTTC. Encoded protein: CASSLERSHGYNEQFF. The variable domain in full, completed from reference TRBV7-6 and TRBJ2-1, reads GAGVSQSPRYKVTKRGQDVALRCDPISGHVSLYWYRQALGQGPEFLTYFNYEAQQDKSGLPNDRFSAERPEGSISTLTIQRTEQRDSAMYRCASSLERSHGYNEQFFGPGTRLTVL.

This clonotype turned up a few times. The rearrangement joins TRBV10-3 to TRBJ2-7; D remains ambiguous. The CDR3 totals 12 residues. The V gene's germline CDR1 is ENHRY and CDR2 SYGVKD. The germline V and J ends were trimmed by 8 bases and 3 bases, with 11 bases remaining between them. CDR3 amino acids: CAILTDGYEQYF. In nucleotides, the CDR3 is TGTGCCATCCTCACGGACGGCTACGAGCAGTACTTC.

The chain links TRBV29-1 to TRBJ2-5, with D possibly TRBD1 on 5 matching bases. V shed 8 bases and J shed 0 bases, with 13 bases lying between them. Germline V CDR1 and CDR2: SQVTM, ANQGSEA. The CDR3 consists of 13 residues. CDR3 sequence (DNA): TGCAGCAGTGATGGCAGGGACCAAGAGACCCAGTACTTC. This codes for CSSDGRDQETQYF.

This chain joins TRBV19 and TRBJ2-7; 9 positions agree with TRBD1. From germline, CDR1 is LNHDA and CDR2 SQIVND (reference sequence). Losses at the gene ends were 4 bases for V and 2 bases for J; bases not matched to a gene: 3. The CDR3 has 14 amino acids. The CDR3 region has the DNA TGTGCCAGTAGTAGGGACAGGGCAACCTACGAGCAGTACTTC. The encoded protein is CASSRDRATYEQYF.

The chain carries TRBV7-9 and TRBJ2-7; 7 nucleotides match TRBD1. Germline V gives CDR1 SEHNR, CDR2 FQNEAQ (reference sequence). The CDR3 consists of 13 residues. V trimming: 5 bases; J trimming: 6 bases; junction bases outside the gene matches: 7. The CDR3, as DNA: TGTGCCAGCAGCCTCGACAGGGTGAGCGAGCAGTACTTC. This encodes CASSLDRVSEQYF.

Concerning this clonotype itself: Relative to the germline gene, one junction end is altered; a read error may explain this. V gene TRBV25-1 combines with J gene TRBJ1-2, with TRBD1 identical over 8 bases. The germline gives CDR1 MGHDK, CDR2 SYGVNS. This CDR3 has 12 amino acids. CDR3 amino acids: CASSGPGTGPLF. The CDR3 DNA follows: TGTGCCAGCAGTGGCCCCGGGACAGGACCTTTATTC.

The chain combines TRBV2 with TRBJ1-2; possible D gene TRBD1, 5 bases. Trimming stripped 7 bases from V and 4 bases from J, with 13 bases between. The CDR3 loop spans 13 amino acids. CDR1 SNHLY and CDR2 FYNNEI come from the germline V gene. The CDR3 DNA reads TGTGCCAGCACCTACCAAGGGGTCTATGGCTACACCTTC. Its translation: CASTYQGVYGYTF. Full variable domain (missing parts from reference TRBV2 and TRBJ1-2): EPEVTQTPSHQVTQMGQEVILRCVPISNHLYFYWYRQILGQKVEFLVSFYNNEISEKSEIFDDQFSVERPDGSNFTLKIRSTKLEDSAMYFCASTYQGVYGYTFGSGTRLTVV.

Regarding this clonotype: Being one base from a much bigger clone, this may be a read error. The chain is built from TRBV5-6 and TRBJ2-7; the match to TRBD1 covers 7 bases. After removal of 4 bases from V and 3 bases from J, the junction contained 10 bases not matched to a gene. The CDR3 loop spans 15 amino acids. Germline V gene lookup returns CDR1 SGHDT and CDR2 YYEEEE. CDR3 in amino acids: CASSEPGQSLYEQYF. The CDR3 DNA reads as TGTGCCAGCAGCGAACCGGGACAGAGCCTCTACGAGCAGTACTTC.

This clonotype was found many times. V and J are TRBV19 and TRBJ2-1, with 8 bases identical to TRBD2. This CDR3 has 16 residues. Losses at the gene ends were 6 bases for V and 1 base for J; bases not matched to a gene: 8. Germline V gene data show CDR1 as LNHDA and CDR2 as SQIVND (reference sequence). In nucleotides, the CDR3 is TGTGCCAGTAGAGATCCGGGACTAGGATCCTACAATGAGCAGTTCTTC. Its protein product is CASRDPGLGSYNEQFF.

J is TRBJ1-2 and V is TRBV7-6, with D possibly matching TRBD1 (6 bases). CDR3 length: 16 amino acids. The ends were cut back, 5 bases at V and 7 bases at J, with 23 bases in the middle. Germline CDR1 and CDR2: SGHVS and FNYEAQ. The CDR3 is CASSDRPNRLMGGYTF. The CDR3 coding sequence is TGTGCCAGCAGCGACAGGCCGAATCGTCTTATGGGTGGCTACACCTTC.

The chain uses TRBV10-3 and TRBJ2-7; the D gene is possibly TRBD2 (6 bases). The CDR3 covers 12 residues. Deletions cut 9 bases from V and 5 bases from J, with 14 bases between. CDR1 ENHRY and CDR2 SYGVKD come from the germline V gene. The CDR3 DNA reads TGTGCCATATTATCGGGGGTCGACGAGCAGTACTTC. It encodes CAILSGVDEQYF.

V is TRBV2 and J is TRBJ2-7; a possible D gene is TRBD1 (5 bases). The germline CDR1 and CDR2 sequences are SNHLY and FYNNEI. This CDR3 has 17 amino acids. The germline V and J ends were trimmed by 1 base and 3 bases, with 19 bases remaining between them. CDR3 protein: CASSEGGQGESFYEQYF. CDR3 nucleotide sequence: TGTGCCAGCAGTGAAGGGGGCCAAGGTGAAAGTTTCTACGAGCAGTACTTC. The full variable domain, rest sourced from reference TRBV2 and TRBJ2-7, is EPEVTQTPSHQVTQMGQEVILRCVPISNHLYFYWYRQILGQKVEFLVSFYNNEISEKSEIFDDQFSVERPDGSNFTLKIRSTKLEDSAMYFCASSEGGQGESFYEQYFGPGTRLTVT.